This T cell receptor (beta chain) was documented in a study of T-cell memory formation after mild COVID-19. Study in general: Among the donors, TCR clusters were largely specific to each donor.

TCR alpha and TCR beta cDNA libraries carrying sample barcodes and UMIs came from 5'RACE with constant-segment primers. TCRdb reanalysed the 5' RACE reads using MiXCR and keeps one entry per CDR3 protein. This sample carries more than 300,000 distinct CDR3 sequences, approximately 15% of them seen once, and the ten largest clones take about 20%. Points on this clonotype: Its antigen is still unknown.

Whole-study findings and limits: The study found contracting CD4+ clones mainly in CM and EM and contracting CD8+ clones in EMRA.

CDR1 is KGHDR, CDR2 SFDVKD, per germline. Trimming cost V 6 bases and J 3 bases, with 13 bases left between them. This CDR3 region has 14 residues. The chain joins TRBV24-1 to TRBJ1-2, with D hard to call. The source is a young man who had mild COVID-19 (a few samples of this study predate the infection). Cell type and time point are not known. Sequencing was carried out using PBMCs or a T cell subset sorted from them (not recorded which). The CDR3 spells CATSSGTRDYGYTF. In DNA form, the CDR3 reads TGTGCCACCAGTTCGGGCACCAGAGACTATGGCTACACCTTC.